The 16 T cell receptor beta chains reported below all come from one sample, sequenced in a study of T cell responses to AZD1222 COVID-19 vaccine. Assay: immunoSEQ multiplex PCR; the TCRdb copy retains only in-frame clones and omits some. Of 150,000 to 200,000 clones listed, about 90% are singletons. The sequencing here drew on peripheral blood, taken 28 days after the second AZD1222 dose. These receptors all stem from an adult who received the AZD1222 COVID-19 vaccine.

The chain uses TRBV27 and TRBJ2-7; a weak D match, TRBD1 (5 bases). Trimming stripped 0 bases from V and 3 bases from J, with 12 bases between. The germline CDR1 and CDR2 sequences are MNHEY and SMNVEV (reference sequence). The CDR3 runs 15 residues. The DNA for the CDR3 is TGTGCCAGCAGTTTATCCCAGGGCTACCTCTACGAGCAGTACTTC. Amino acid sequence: CASSLSQGYLYEQYF.

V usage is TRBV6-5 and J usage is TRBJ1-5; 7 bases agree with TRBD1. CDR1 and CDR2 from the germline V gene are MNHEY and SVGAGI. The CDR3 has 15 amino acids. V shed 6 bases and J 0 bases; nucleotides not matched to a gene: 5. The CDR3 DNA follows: TGTGCCAGCAGCCTAGGGACAGTTAGCAATCAGCCCCAGCATTTT. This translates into CASSLGTVSNQPQHF.

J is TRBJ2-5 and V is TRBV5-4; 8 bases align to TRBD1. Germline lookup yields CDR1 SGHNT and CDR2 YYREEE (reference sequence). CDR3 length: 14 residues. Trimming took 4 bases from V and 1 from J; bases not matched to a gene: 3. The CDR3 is CASSRDRGQETQYF. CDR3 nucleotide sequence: TGTGCCAGCAGCCGTGACAGGGGCCAAGAGACCCAGTACTTC. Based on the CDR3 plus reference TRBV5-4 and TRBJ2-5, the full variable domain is ETGVTQSPTHLIKTRGQQVTLRCSSQSGHNTVSWYQQALGQGPQFIFQYYREEENGRGNFPPRFSGLQFPNYSSELNVNALELDDSALYLCASSRDRGQETQYFGPGTRLLVL.

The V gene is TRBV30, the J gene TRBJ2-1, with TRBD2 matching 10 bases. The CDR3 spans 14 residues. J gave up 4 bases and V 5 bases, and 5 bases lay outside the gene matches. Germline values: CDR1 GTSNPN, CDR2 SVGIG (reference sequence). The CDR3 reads CAWVPSGSYNEQFF. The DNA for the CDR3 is TGTGCCTGGGTGCCTAGCGGGAGTTACAATGAGCAGTTCTTC.

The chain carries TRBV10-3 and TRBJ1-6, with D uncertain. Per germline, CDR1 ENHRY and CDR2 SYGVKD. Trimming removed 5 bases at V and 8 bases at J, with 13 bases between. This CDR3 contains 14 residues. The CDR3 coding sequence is TGTGCCATCAGTAGGGCCGACGGGGATTCACCCCTCCACTTT. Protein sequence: CAISRADGDSPLHF.

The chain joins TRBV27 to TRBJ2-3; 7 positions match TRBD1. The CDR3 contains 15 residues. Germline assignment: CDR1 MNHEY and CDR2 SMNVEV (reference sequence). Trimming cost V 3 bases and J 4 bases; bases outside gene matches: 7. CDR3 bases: TGTGCCAGCAGTTTCGTCGGACAGGCTTCAGATACGCAGTATTTT. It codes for CASSFVGQASDTQYF.

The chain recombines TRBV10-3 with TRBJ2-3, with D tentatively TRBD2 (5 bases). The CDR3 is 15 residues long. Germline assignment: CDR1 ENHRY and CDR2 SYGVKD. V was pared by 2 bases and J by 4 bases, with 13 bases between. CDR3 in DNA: TGTGCCATCAGTGAGATTGCTAGCATGGCAGATACGCAGTATTTT. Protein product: CAISEIASMADTQYF.

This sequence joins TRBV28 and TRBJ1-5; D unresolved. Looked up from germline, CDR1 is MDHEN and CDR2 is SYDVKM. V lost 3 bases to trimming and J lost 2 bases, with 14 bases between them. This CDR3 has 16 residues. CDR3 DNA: TGTGCCAGCAGTTTTAATGCTCTAAGGGGCAATCAGCCCCAGCATTTT. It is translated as CASSFNALRGNQPQHF.

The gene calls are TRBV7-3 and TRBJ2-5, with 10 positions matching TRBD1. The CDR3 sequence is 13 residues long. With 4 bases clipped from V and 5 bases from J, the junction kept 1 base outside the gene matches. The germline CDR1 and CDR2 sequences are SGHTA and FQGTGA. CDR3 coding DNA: TGTGCCAGCAGCTCGGGACAGGGGGAGACCCAGTACTTC. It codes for CASSSGQGETQYF.

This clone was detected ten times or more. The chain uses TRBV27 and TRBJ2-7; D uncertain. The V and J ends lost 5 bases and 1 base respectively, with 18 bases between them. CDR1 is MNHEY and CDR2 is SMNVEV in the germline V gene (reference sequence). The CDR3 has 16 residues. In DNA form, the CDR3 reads TGTGCCAGCAGTCCGATTGGATCGTCTCCATCCTACGAGCAGTACTTC. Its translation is CASSPIGSSPSYEQYF.

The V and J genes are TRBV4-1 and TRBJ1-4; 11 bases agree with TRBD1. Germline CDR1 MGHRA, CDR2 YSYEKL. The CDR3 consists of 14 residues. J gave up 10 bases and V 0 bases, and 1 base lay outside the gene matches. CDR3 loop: CASSQDGQGAKLFF. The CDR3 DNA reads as TGCGCCAGCAGCCAAGACGGACAGGGGGCAAAACTGTTTTTT.

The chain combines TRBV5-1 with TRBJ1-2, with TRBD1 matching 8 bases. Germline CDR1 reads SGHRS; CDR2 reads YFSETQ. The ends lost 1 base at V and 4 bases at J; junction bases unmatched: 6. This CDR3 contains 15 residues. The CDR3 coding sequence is TGCGCCAGCAGCTTGAGGCAGGGGGCAGGCTATGGCTACACCTTC. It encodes CASSLRQGAGYGYTF.

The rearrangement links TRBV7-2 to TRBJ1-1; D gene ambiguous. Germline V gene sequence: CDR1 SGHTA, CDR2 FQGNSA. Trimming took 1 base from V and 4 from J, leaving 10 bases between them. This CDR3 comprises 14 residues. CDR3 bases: TGTGCCAGCAGCTTAGAAGGGTTGCGCACTGAAGCTTTCTTT. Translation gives CASSLEGLRTEAFF. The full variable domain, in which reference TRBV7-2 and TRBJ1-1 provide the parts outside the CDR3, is GAGVSQSPSNKVTEKGKDVELRCDPISGHTALYWYRQSLGQGLEFLIYFQGNSAPDKSGLPSDRFSAERTGGSVSTLTIQRTQQEDSAVYLCASSLEGLRTEAFFGQGTRLTVV.

In DNA form, the CDR3 reads TGTGCCAGCAGTGATCAGCCCTACAATGAGCAGTTCTTC. It is translated as CASSDQPYNEQFF. The rearrangement uses TRBV2 and TRBJ2-1; no firm D call. Trimming shortened V by 3 bases and J by 2 bases, and 5 bases separated the two germline ends. Per the germline V gene, CDR1 is SNHLY and CDR2 is FYNNEI. CDR3 length: 13 residues.

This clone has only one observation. The CDR3 loop is CASSLEPQGRDEQYF. CDR3 nucleotide sequence: TGCGCCAGCAGCTTGGAACCCCAGGGCCGCGACGAGCAGTACTTC. The V and J genes are TRBV5-1 and TRBJ2-7; D possibly corresponds to TRBD1 (5 bases). Trimming pared 0 bases from V and 5 bases from J, leaving 15 bases between. Germline V lookup: CDR1 SGHRS, CDR2 YFSETQ. The CDR3 contains 15 residues. The full variable domain, its missing parts supplied by reference TRBV5-1 and TRBJ2-7, is KAGVTQTPRYLIKTRGQQVTLSCSPISGHRSVSWYQQTPGQGLQFLFEYFSETQRNKGNFPGRFSGRQFSNSRSEMNVSTLELGDSALYLCASSLEPQGRDEQYFGPGTRLTVT.

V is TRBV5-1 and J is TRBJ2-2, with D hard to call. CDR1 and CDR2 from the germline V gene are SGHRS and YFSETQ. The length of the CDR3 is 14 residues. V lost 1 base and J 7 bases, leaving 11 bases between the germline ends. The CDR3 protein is CASSLSWGGGELFF. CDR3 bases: TGCGCCAGCAGCTTGAGTTGGGGTGGCGGGGAGCTGTTTTTT.